Listed here is a single T cell receptor (beta chain). Its antigen is unknown. The record originates from a study of cytomegalovirus exposure and HLA in healthy donors. Study-level background: Tens of millions of unique TCR sequences came from HLA-typed donors in an early release.

The PCR used 60 Vbeta and 13 Jbeta primers. Per the authors' pipeline: About 80 million unique TCR beta chains, roughly 11 million of them shared, were counted by a later analysis. TCRdb keeps only in-frame clones here, not all; method: immunoSEQ multiplex PCR. The V and J calls and clone size were taken over from that table, and D and trimming were inferred from the DNA. The sample shows some 140,000 clones, 74% of them seen only once. Germline CDR1 and CDR2: SNHLY and FYNNEI. Trimming cost V 5 bases and J 3 bases, with 5 bases left between them. CDR3 length: 13 residues. Study-wide points: By HLA locus, TCR association rates varied in a later analysis, with DRB1 showing the most and HLA-C the fewest.

V usage is TRBV2 and J usage is TRBJ1-6; D not resolved. Sequencing used PBMCs. The TCR sequence derives from a man aged 30 to 39 in good health and CMV-seronegative. CDR3 DNA sequence: TGTGCCAGCAGTCGGGGCTATAATTCACCCCTCCACTTT. Residues: CASSRGYNSPLHF. Variable domain in full (rest from reference TRBV2 and TRBJ1-6): EPEVTQTPSHQVTQMGQEVILRCVPISNHLYFYWYRQILGQKVEFLVSFYNNEISEKSEIFDDQFSVERPDGSNFTLKIRSTKLEDSAMYFCASSRGYNSPLHFGNGTRLTVT.